This record concerns one T cell receptor (beta chain) sequence. Its antigen is undetermined. This record belongs to a study of T-cell reconstitution after alpha-beta-depleted transplantation in children. General observations from the study: Several hundred expanded graft clones reportedly supplied alpha-beta T cells about two months after transplant. Elevated TCRbeta diversity at day 60 was traced, in some patients, to surviving recipient T cells and thymic progenitors. Newly produced T cells mostly accounted for T-cell counts and diversity one year post-transplant.

The TCRbeta library was prepared with unique molecular identifiers. TCRdb re-analysed the PCR reads in MiXCR, keeping a single row per CDR3 protein. The sample includes about 1,000,000 distinct CDR3 sequences, roughly 29% of them seen just once. Germline V gives CDR1 DFQATT, CDR2 SNEGSKA (reference sequence). The CDR3 has 16 residues. Trimming cost V 0 bases and J 9 bases; bases outside gene matches: 10. The sequence came from a boy in the first two years of life who had a stem cell transplant for SCID, so the T cells may come from the graft donor. The V call is TRBV20-1, the J call TRBJ2-1, with 11 bases that match TRBD2. This specimen consisted of PBMCs, mostly from graft donor cells, obtained 360 days after TCRalphabeta/CD19-depleted stem cell transplant. CDR3 sequence reads: CSAREGASGRPGEQFF. The DNA of the CDR3 is TGCAGTGCTAGAGAGGGGGCTAGCGGGAGGCCTGGTGAGCAGTTCTTC.